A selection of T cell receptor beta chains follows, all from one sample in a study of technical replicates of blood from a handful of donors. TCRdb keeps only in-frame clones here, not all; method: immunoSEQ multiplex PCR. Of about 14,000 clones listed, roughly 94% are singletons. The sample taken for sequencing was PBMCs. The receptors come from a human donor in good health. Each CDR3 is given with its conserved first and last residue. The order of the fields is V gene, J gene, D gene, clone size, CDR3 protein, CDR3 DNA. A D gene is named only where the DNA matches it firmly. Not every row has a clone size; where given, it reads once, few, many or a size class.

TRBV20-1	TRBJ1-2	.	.	CSAGSYGYTF	TGCAGTGCTGGTAGTTATGGCTACACCTTC
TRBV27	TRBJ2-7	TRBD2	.	CASSGLAGGLASEQYF	TGTGCCAGCAGCGGACTAGCGGGAGGATTGGCCAGCGAGCAGTACTTC
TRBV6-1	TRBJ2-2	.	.	CASSLYAWNTGELFF	TGTGCCAGCAGTCTATACGCGTGGAACACCGGGGAGCTGTTTTTT
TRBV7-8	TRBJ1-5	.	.	CASSLGRRVNQPQHF	TGTGCCAGCAGCTTAGGTCGGAGGGTAAATCAGCCCCAGCATTTT
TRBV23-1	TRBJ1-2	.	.	CASSQSRTRVSYGYTF	TGCGCCAGCAGTCAAAGTCGGACAAGGGTAAGCTATGGCTACACCTTC
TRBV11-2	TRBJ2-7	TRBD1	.	CASSFKGANEQYF	TGTGCCAGCAGCTTCAAGGGGGCCAACGAGCAGTACTTC
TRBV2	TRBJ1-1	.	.	CASSEQVRTEAFF	TGTGCCAGCAGTGAACAGGTGCGAACTGAAGCTTTCTTT
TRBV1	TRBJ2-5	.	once	CTSNPSGRAFETQYF	TGCACCAGCAACCCTAGCGGGAGGGCCTTTGAGACCCAGTACTTC
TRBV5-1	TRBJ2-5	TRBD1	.	CASSIGQGAETQYF	TGCGCCAGCAGCATAGGACAGGGGGCAGAGACCCAGTACTTC
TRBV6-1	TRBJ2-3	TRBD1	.	CASSEGTGHTDTQYF	TGTGCCAGCAGTGAAGGGACAGGGCACACAGATACGCAGTATTTT
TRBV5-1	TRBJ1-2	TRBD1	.	CASSLGVGTAYGYTF	TGCGCCAGCAGCTTGGGGGTGGGGACAGCCTATGGCTACACCTTC
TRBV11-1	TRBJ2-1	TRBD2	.	CASSLRLAGEVDEQFF	TGTGCCAGCAGCTTAAGATTGGCGGGAGAGGTGGATGAGCAGTTCTTC
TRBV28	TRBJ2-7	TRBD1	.	CASSPGQGVYEQYF	TGTGCCAGCAGTCCGGGACAGGGGGTGTACGAGCAGTACTTC
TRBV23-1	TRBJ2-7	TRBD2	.	CASSHPPGLAGWFYEQYF	TGCGCCAGCAGTCATCCCCCGGGACTAGCGGGATGGTTTTACGAGCAGTACTTC
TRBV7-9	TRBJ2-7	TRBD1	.	CASSLGGQGGFEQYF	TGTGCCAGCAGCCTAGGGGGACAGGGGGGCTTCGAGCAGTACTTC
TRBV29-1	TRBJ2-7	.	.	CSVFLYEQYF	TGCAGCGTTTTCCTCTACGAGCAGTACTTC
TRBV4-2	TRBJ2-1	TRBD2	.	CASSPITSGRGEQFF	TGTGCCAGCAGCCCGATCACTAGCGGGAGAGGCGAGCAGTTCTTC
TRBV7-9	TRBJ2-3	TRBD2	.	CASSLELAGRDTQYF	TGTGCCAGCAGCTTAGAACTAGCGGGGCGAGATACGCAGTATTTT
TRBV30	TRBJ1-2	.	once	CAWNYYNYGYTF	TGTGCCTGGAATTACTATAACTATGGCTACACCTTC
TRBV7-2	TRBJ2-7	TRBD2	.	CASSAGTSYSEQYF	TGTGCCAGCAGCGCCGGGACTAGCTACTCCGAGCAGTACTTC
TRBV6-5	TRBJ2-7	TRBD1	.	CASSYSRQGGGKQYF	TGTGCCAGCAGTTACTCTCGACAGGGGGGAGGGAAGCAGTACTTC
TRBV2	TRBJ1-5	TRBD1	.	CASSEVQGDQPQHF	TGTGCCAGCAGTGAAGTACAGGGGGATCAGCCCCAGCATTTT
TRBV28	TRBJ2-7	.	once	CASSLLAGPYEQYF	TGTGCCAGCAGTTTATTGGCAGGGCCCTACGAGCAGTACTTC
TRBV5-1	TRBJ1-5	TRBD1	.	CASSLVYPGQDSNQPQHF	TGCGCCAGCAGCTTGGTCTACCCGGGACAGGATAGCAATCAGCCCCAGCATTTT
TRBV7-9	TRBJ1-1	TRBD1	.	CASSFGQGAAEAFF	TGTGCCAGCAGCTTCGGACAGGGGGCGGCTGAAGCTTTCTTT
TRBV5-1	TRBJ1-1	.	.	CASRIQGNTEAFF	TGCGCCAGCAGAATACAGGGTAACACTGAAGCTTTCTTT
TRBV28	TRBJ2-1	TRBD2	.	CASSISGMRNEQFF	TGTGCCAGCAGCATTAGCGGGATGCGGAATGAGCAGTTCTTC
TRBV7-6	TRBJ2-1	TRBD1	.	CASSLASPGQGFREQFF	TGTGCCAGCAGCTTAGCCAGTCCGGGACAGGGGTTCCGGGAGCAGTTCTTC
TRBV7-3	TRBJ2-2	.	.	CASSHNKGTGELFF	TGTGCCAGCAGCCATAACAAGGGGACCGGGGAGCTGTTTTTT
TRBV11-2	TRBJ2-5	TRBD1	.	CASSSFPRQGQVTQYF	TGTGCCAGCAGCTCATTCCCACGACAGGGCCAAGTGACCCAGTACTTC
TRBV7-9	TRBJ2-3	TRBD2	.	CASSLVASGRADTQYF	TGTGCCAGCAGCTTAGTTGCTAGCGGGAGGGCAGATACGCAGTATTTT
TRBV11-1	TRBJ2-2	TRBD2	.	CASSLEGTSQIANTGELFF	TGTGCCAGCAGCTTAGAGGGGACTAGCCAGATCGCGAACACCGGGGAGCTGTTTTTT
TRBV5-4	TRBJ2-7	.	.	CASSLQRGSYEQYF	TGTGCCAGCAGCTTGCAGCGCGGCTCCTACGAGCAGTACTTC
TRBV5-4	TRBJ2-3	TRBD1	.	CASSLGQGATDTQYF	TGTGCCAGCAGCTTGGGACAGGGGGCAACAGATACGCAGTATTTT
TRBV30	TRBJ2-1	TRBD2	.	CAWSGTSGSLPQFF	TGTGCCTGGAGTGGGACTAGCGGGAGTCTCCCTCAGTTCTTC
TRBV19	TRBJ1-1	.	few	CASSKRSEAFF	TGTGCCAGTAGTAAACGGAGTGAAGCTTTCTTT
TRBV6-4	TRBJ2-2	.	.	CASSDSQATGELFF	TGTGCCAGCAGTGACTCACAGGCCACCGGGGAGCTGTTTTTT